This T cell receptor beta chain came from a study of siplizumab effects on memory and regulatory T cells (dated by TCRdb to between 2018 and 2020). Some background on the complete study: The effect of the anti-CD2 antibody siplizumab on alloreactive T-cell subsets was examined in allogeneic mixed lymphocyte reactions constructed from human PBMCs.

Additional sequencing covered unstimulated subsets from a few donor pairs, namely CD8+ effector memory, CD4+ naive, CD8+ TEMRA, CD4+ memory and CD8+ naive. Sorted unstimulated T cells and proliferating T cells recovered from mixed lymphocyte reactions underwent TCRbeta CDR3 sequencing. Fresh whole blood from fewer than 11 HLA-typed healthy donors was used to isolate PBMCs. The library was prepared using the immunoSEQ multiplex PCR assay. Each sample had some 94,000 TCR templates assayed by the deep sequencing platform. Genomic DNA extracted from sorted T cells was used for TCRbeta CDR3 sequencing. The study's processing was this. The R programming language was used for the clonal analysis of the TCRbeta CDR3 data. Alloreactive CD4+ and CD8+ clones were identified by comparing unstimulated samples to CFSE-low samples taken after the reaction. Regulatory or non-regulatory origin of alloreactive CD4+ clones was assigned by matching sequences to the sorted unstimulated Treg and non-Treg repertoires. TCRdb obtained this table from immuneACCESS and retained in-frame rearrangements with V and J assigned. These tables miss some clones; where compared with another copy, unresolved V genes account for less than half of the shortfall, and the remainder is unexplained. V, J and clone size were drawn from that table, and D and trimming were deduced from the DNA. The sample profile shows some 62,000 clones; approximately 82% of them were found once. 3.5% to 4.5% of the sample goes to the ten largest clones.

The germline V gene (reference sequence) supplies CDR1 SGHNT and CDR2 YYREEE. From cysteine to phenylalanine, the CDR3 is 15 amino acids long. CDR3 DNA is the only sequence kept; it has 45 bases, read in frame from the first base. V loses 0 bases at its end and J loses 5 bases; junction bases beyond the gene matches: 2. Paper-wide results and their limitations: The cumulative frequency of alloreactive sequences that could be traced back to unstimulated CD4+ memory T cells was significantly reduced by siplizumab. About 80-96% of proliferating CD4+ or CD8+ clones could not be given a naive or memory phenotype. Greater diversity appeared to be present in unstimulated naive T cells than in memory T cells, and a substantial contribution to the alloresponse seemed to be made by naive cells. Because sequences below about 10^-5 frequency were poorly captured, only a minor fraction of alloreactive clones could be mapped to unstimulated subsets. The suppressive function of proliferating Tregs from siplizumab cultures was not functionally confirmed. Among mappable alloreactive CD4+ clones, the Treg-derived fraction averaged approximately 66% with siplizumab versus roughly 29% in control reactions.

Notes on this clone: No cognate antigen has been identified for it. One base away there is no much larger clone; base qualities are not given.

The origin of this receptor is a human donor in good health. Source material: memory CD4+ T cells sorted from blood. Sample cell subset or site, as interpreted from the label and publication: unstimulated CD4+ memory T cells. The chain couples TRBV5-4 to TRBJ2-5, with 12 junctional bases fitting TRBD2. The CDR3 region has the sequence CASSLDLAGGETQYF. In nucleotide form, the sequence is TGTGCCAGCAGCTTGGACCTAGCGGGGGGGGAGACCCAGTACTTC.